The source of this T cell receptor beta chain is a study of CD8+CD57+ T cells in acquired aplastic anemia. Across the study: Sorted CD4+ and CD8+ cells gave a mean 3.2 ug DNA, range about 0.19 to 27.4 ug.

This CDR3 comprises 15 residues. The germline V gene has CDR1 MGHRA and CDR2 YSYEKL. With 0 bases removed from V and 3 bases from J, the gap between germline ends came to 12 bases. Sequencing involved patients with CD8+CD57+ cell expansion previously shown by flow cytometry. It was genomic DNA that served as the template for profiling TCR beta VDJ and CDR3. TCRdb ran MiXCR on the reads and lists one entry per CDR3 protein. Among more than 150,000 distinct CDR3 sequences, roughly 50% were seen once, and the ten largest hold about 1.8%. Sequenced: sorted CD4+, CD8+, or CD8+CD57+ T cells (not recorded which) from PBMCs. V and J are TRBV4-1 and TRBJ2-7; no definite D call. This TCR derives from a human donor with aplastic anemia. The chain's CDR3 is CASSQEDTLFYEQYF. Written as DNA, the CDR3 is TGCGCCAGCAGCCAAGAAGATACTCTTTTCTACGAGCAGTACTTC.